This entry concerns a single TCR beta chain. Its antigen remains unidentified. Germline CDR1 SGDLS, CDR2 YYNGEE. The CDR3 contains 15 residues. The data derive from a study of cytomegalovirus exposure and HLA in healthy donors. In the study overall: Earlier sequencing of some 170 million T cells yielded about 120 million unique TCR beta sequences. Genetic ancestry analysis placed approximately 79% of the 300 to 500 donors that were genotyped in the Caucasian-associated cluster.

Study findings and constraints: Donors belonging to an Asian-associated ancestry cluster reportedly showed fewer N-insertions in productive TCRs than the roughly 670-donor mean, according to what a later analysis found. Among TCR beta chains, those listed as cytomegalovirus-associated numbered some 170.

PCR primers comprised 60 Vbeta and 13 Jbeta primers. Clones were sequenced by immunoSEQ multiplex PCR, and TCRdb holds only the in-frame ones, with some missing. The table has more than 95,000 clones, 81% seen once. This chain uses TRBV9 with TRBJ2-5, with TRBD1 matching over 10 bases. The J call is doubtful: the DNA matches TRBJ2-7 better. The sequence derives from a woman aged 30 to 39 in good health and CMV-seronegative. Sequencing was carried out using PBMCs. CDR3 DNA: TGTGCCAGCAGCGTAGGGACAGGGGGAGGGTACGAGCAGTACTTC. Encoded protein: CASSVGTGGGYEQYF.